Below, 5 T cell receptor beta chains from the same sample are listed, as sequenced in a study of blood T cell repertoires in COVID-19. Using immunoSEQ multiplex PCR, the repertoire was profiled, and TCRdb retains in-frame clones only, with some absent. Of about 160,000 clones listed, roughly 85% were seen once; the top ten hold roughly 1%. Sequenced input: peripheral blood. The receptor set was obtained from a man aged 40-49 years with acute or convalescent COVID-19.

The J gene is TRBJ2-7, the V gene TRBV7-6, with D unresolved. V lost 1 base to trimming and J lost 1 base, with 11 bases between them. The CDR3 is 15 residues long. Germline V gene sequence: CDR1 SGHVS, CDR2 FNYEAQ. This chain's CDR3 is CASSLEPRWSYEQYF. The DNA of the CDR3 is TGTGCCAGCAGCTTAGAACCCAGATGGTCCTACGAGCAGTACTTC. Variable domain in full (rest from reference TRBV7-6 and TRBJ2-7): GAGVSQSPRYKVTKRGQDVALRCDPISGHVSLYWYRQALGQGPEFLTYFNYEAQQDKSGLPNDRFSAERPEGSISTLTIQRTEQRDSAMYRCASSLEPRWSYEQYFGPGTRLTVT.

This sequence joins TRBV7-9 and TRBJ1-1; 7 nucleotides match TRBD1. The V gene end was trimmed by 5 bases and the J gene end by 5 bases; junction bases not matched to a gene: 8. In germline, CDR1 is SEHNR, CDR2 FQNEAQ (reference sequence). This CDR3 is built from 14 residues. The CDR3 nucleotides read TGTGCCAGCAGCCACGGGACAGTGGGGACTGAAGCTTTCTTT. The encoded protein is CASSHGTVGTEAFF.

This chain joins TRBV5-4 and TRBJ2-1; 9 bases line up with TRBD2. This CDR3 has 16 residues. With V trimmed by 0 bases and J by 3 bases, 4 bases remained unmatched. Germline V CDR1 and CDR2: SGHNT, YYREEE (reference sequence). The CDR3 coding sequence is TGTGCCAGCAGCTTGGGTCTAGCGGGGAGCTACAATGAGCAGTTCTTC. As protein: CASSLGLAGSYNEQFF.

The CDR3 nucleotides read TGTGCCAGTAGTACACAGGGGGCCGGGACTACTCCTGGTGAGCAGTTCTTC. It codes for CASSTQGAGTTPGEQFF. V is TRBV19 and J is TRBJ2-1; 9 nucleotides line up with TRBD1. Per germline, CDR1 LNHDA and CDR2 SQIVND (reference sequence). The ends lost 4 bases at V and 9 bases at J; junction bases unmatched: 16. The CDR3 sequence is 17 residues long.

The rearrangement joins TRBV27 to TRBJ2-7; 11 positions agree with TRBD1. Germline lookup yields CDR1 MNHEY and CDR2 SMNVEV (reference sequence). The CDR3 spans 15 residues. Trimming cost V 4 bases and J 2 bases; bases outside gene matches: 4. The CDR3 coding sequence is TGTGCCAGCAGTTATAAGGGACAGGGGGCCTACGAGCAGTACTTC. Protein product: CASSYKGQGAYEQYF.